This T cell receptor beta chain was captured by sequencing in a study of T cells in narcolepsy. Germline assignment: CDR1 LNHDA and CDR2 SQIVND (reference sequence). The CDR3 runs to 15 residues. V dropped 5 bases and J dropped 4; count of bases not matched to a gene: 10. Libraries were prepared by immunoSEQ multiplex PCR; TCRdb keeps only in-frame clonotypes and omits some of them. The table records under 40,000 clones, around 83% of them present only once. The J gene is TRBJ1-1, the V gene TRBV19; 7 bases align to TRBD1. Sequenced input: memory (CD45RA-) CD4+ T cells from blood. This sequence originates from a human donor in good health. The CDR3 loop is CASSPYPRQGTEAFF. CDR3 sequence (DNA): TGTGCCAGTAGTCCCTATCCACGACAGGGCACTGAAGCTTTCTTT.